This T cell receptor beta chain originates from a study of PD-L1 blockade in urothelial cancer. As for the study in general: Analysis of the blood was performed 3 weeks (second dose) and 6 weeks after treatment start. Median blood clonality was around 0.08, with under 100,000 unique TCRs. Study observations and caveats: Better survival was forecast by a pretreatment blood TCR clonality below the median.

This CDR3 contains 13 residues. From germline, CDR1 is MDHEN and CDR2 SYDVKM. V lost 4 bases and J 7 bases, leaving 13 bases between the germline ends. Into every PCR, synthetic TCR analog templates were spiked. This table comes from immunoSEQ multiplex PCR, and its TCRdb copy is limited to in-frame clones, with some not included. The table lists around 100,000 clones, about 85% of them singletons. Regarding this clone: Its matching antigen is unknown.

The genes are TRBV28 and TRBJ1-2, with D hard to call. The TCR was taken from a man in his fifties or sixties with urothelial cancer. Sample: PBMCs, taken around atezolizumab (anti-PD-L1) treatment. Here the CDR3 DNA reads TGTGCCAGCAGTTACACACTAGGGCCTGGCTACACCTTC. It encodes CASSYTLGPGYTF.